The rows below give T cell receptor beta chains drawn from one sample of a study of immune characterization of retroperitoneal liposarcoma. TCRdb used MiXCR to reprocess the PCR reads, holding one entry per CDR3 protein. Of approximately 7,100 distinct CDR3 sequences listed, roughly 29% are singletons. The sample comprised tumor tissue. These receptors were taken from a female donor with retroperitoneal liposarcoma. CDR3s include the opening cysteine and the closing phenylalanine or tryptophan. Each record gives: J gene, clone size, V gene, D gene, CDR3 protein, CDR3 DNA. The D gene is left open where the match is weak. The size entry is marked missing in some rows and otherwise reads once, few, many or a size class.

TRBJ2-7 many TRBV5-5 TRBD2 CASSWRLAGGEQYF TGTGCCAGCAGCTGGAGACTAGCGGGAGGAGAGCAGTACTTC
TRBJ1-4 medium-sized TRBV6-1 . CASTGGGLGEKLFF TGTGCCAGCACGGGGGGGGGGCTGGGTGAAAAACTGTTTTTT
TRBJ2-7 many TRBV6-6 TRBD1 CASSYSTGTGGGEQYF TGTGCCAGCAGTTACTCCACCGGGACAGGAGGAGGCGAGCAGTACTTC
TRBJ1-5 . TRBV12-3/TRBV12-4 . CASSKTGTLRQPQHF TGTGCCAGCAGTAAAACCGGGACCCTCAGACAGCCCCAGCATTTT
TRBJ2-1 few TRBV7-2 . CASSLGFGSEQFF TGTGCCAGCAGCTTAGGTTTCGGGAGCGAGCAGTTCTTC
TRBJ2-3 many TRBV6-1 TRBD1 CASSARTGGGTDTQYF TGTGCCAGCAGTGCCCGGACAGGGGGTGGCACAGATACGCAGTATTTT
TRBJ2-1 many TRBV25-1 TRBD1 CASRLGQGQETQFF TGTGCCAGCAGACTTGGACAGGGCCAAGAGACCCAGTTCTTC
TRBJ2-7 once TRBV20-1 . CSARATYEQYF TGCAGTGCTAGGGCGACTTACGAGCAGTACTTC
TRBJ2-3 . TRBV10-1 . CASGEGTDTQYF TGCGCCAGCGGGGAGGGCACAGATACGCAGTATTTT
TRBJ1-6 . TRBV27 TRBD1 CASGTGVSPLHF TGTGCCAGCGGGACAGGGGTCTCACCCCTCCACTTT
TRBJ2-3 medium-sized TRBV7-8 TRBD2 CASSSGLVDTQYF TGTGCCAGCAGCTCTGGACTAGTTGATACGCAGTATTTT
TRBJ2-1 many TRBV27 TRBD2 CASSLVASGGLIEQFF TGTGCCAGCAGTTTGGTGGCGTCGGGGGGATTGATAGAGCAGTTCTTC
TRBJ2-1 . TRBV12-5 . CASGPGEQFF TGTGCTAGTGGTCCAGGTGAGCAGTTCTTC
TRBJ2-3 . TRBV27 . CASSFSLGGKSDTQYF TGTGCCAGCAGTTTCAGCTTAGGGGGGAAGTCAGATACGCAGTATTTT
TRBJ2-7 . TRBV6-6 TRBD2 CASRGLAVGGSYEQYF TGTGCCAGTCGGGGACTAGCGGTTGGGGGATCCTACGAGCAGTACTTC
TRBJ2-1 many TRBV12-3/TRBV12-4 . CASSPRTGISSYNEQFF TGTGCCAGCAGTCCCCGGACGGGAATTAGCTCCTACAATGAGCAGTTCTTC
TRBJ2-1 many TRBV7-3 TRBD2 CASSLMAGGSDEQFF TGTGCCAGCAGCTTAATGGCGGGAGGGTCAGATGAGCAGTTCTTC
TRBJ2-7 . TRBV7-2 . CASSLYSSSYNEQYF TGTGCCAGCAGCTTGTACAGCAGCTCCTACAATGAGCAGTACTTC
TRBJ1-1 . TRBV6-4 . CASKPTGTINTEAFF TGTGCCAGCAAACCTACCGGGACAATAAACACTGAAGCTTTCTTT
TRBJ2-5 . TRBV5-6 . CASSLGQIETQYF TGTGCCAGCAGCTTAGGACAGATAGAGACCCAGTACTTC
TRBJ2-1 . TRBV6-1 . CASESLRGEQFF TGTGCCAGCGAAAGTTTGCGGGGCGAGCAGTTCTTC
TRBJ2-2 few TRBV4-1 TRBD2 CASSQTSAGELFF TGCGCCAGCAGCCAAACTAGCGCCGGGGAGCTGTTTTTT
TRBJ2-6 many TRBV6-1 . CASSTPAGTEISGANVLTF TGTGCCAGCAGCACCCCCGCGGGGACAGAAATCTCTGGGGCCAACGTCCTGACTTTC
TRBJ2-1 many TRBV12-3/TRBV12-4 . CASTSGVLYNEQFF TGTGCCAGTACATCGGGAGTTCTGTACAATGAGCAGTTCTTC
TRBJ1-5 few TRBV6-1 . CASSGGGNQPQHF TGTGCCAGCAGTGGGGGAGGCAATCAGCCCCAGCATTTT
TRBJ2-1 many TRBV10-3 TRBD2 CAISGGREAPYNEQFF TGTGCCATCAGTGGAGGGCGGGAGGCCCCCTACAATGAGCAGTTCTTC
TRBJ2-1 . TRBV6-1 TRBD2 CASSHTSGAPYEQFF TGTGCCAGCAGTCATACTAGCGGGGCCCCCTACGAGCAGTTCTTC
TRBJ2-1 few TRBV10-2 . CASGDSYNEQFF TGCGCCAGTGGGGACTCCTACAATGAGCAGTTCTTC
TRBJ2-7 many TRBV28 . CASSSPDPLGVDEQYF TGTGCCAGCAGTTCTCCGGACCCCCTAGGAGTCGACGAGCAGTACTTC
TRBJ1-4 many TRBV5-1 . CASSLLPGREEKLFF TGCGCCAGCAGCTTACTTCCCGGCAGAGAGGAAAAACTGTTTTTT
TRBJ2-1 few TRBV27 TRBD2 CASIPLADRSYNEQFF TGTGCCAGCATCCCACTAGCGGACAGATCCTACAATGAGCAGTTCTTC
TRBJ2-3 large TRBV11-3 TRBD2 CASSKGTSGRQDTQYF TGTGCCAGCAGCAAAGGGACTAGCGGGAGGCAGGATACGCAGTATTTT
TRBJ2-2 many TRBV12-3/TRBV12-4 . CASSLGGSGTGELFF TGTGCCAGCAGTTTAGGTGGGAGCGGCACCGGGGAGCTGTTTTTT
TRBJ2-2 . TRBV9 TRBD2 CASSDAKREGPGELFF TGTGCCAGCAGCGATGCTAAGCGGGAGGGCCCCGGGGAGCTGTTTTTT
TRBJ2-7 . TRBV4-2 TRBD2 CASSQEAQREFNEQYF TGTGCCAGCAGCCAAGAAGCTCAGCGGGAGTTTAACGAGCAGTACTTC
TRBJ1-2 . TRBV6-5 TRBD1 CASSPTQGADYGYTF TGTGCCAGCAGTCCCACACAGGGGGCAGACTATGGCTACACCTTC
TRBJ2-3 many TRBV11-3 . CASRDGGTDTQYF TGTGCCAGCAGAGATGGAGGCACAGATACGCAGTATTTT
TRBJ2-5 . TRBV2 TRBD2 CASSGTRLQWETQYF TGTGCCAGCAGTGGGACTAGACTCCAGTGGGAGACCCAGTACTTC
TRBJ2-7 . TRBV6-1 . CASSDTGQQYF TGTGCCAGCAGTGATACGGGACAACAGTACTTC
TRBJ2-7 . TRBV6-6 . CASSAGGRYEQYF TGTGCCAGCTCCGCAGGAGGCAGGTACGAGCAGTACTTC
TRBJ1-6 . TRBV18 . CASSPNNSPLHF TGTGCCAGCTCACCAAACAATTCACCCCTCCACTTT
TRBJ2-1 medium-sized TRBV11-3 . CASSLPGTNEQFF TGTGCCAGCAGCTTGCCCGGTACCAATGAGCAGTTCTTC
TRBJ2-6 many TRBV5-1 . CASSLDNQGLGANVLTF TGCGCCAGCAGCTTGGATAACCAAGGGCTCGGGGCCAACGTCCTGACTTTC
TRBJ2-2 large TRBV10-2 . CASGGGELFF TGCGCCAGCGGGGGAGGAGAGCTGTTTTTT
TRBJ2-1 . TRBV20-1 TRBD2 CSARAWRERGEQFF TGCAGTGCTAGAGCATGGAGGGAGCGGGGTGAGCAGTTCTTC
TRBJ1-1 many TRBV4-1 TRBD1 CASSHRQGYTEAFF TGCGCCAGCAGCCACCGACAGGGGTACACTGAAGCTTTCTTT
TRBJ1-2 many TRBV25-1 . CASSESVQDMGGNGYTF TGTGCCAGCAGTGAAAGCGTTCAGGATATGGGGGGGAATGGCTACACCTTC